This T cell receptor beta chain originates from a study of glioma-infiltrating T cells. Amplification of TCR alpha and beta CDR3 regions from RNA used iRepertoire nested multiplex PCR. TCRdb re-called the multiplex PCR reads with MiXCR, one entry per CDR3 protein. The sample has 150,000 or so distinct CDR3 sequences; about two fifths are singletons. Broader study findings: CDR3 overlap between tissue and blood was very small. Above-expected tissue-blood divergence occurred in all gliomas, most in low-grade ones.

There are a few counts of this clonotype. Its antigen is undetermined. Input material: glioma tissue, nonneoplastic brain tissue, or PBMCs (not recorded which). This TCR was sampled from a human donor with low-grade glioma or glioblastoma, undergoing nonglioma brain surgery, or in good health (not recorded which).

The CDR3 coding sequence is TGTGCCAGCATTGTAGCGGGAGGTAGCACAGATACGCAGTATTTT. Translating gives CASIVAGGSTDTQYF. The chain joins TRBV7-9 to TRBJ2-3; the match to TRBD2 covers 10 bases. The CDR3 runs to 15 residues. Trimming removed 7 bases from V and 0 bases from J; junction bases left unmatched: 4. CDR1 is SEHNR, CDR2 FQNEAQ, per germline (reference sequence). The entire variable domain, with the rest obtained from reference TRBV7-9 and TRBJ2-3, is as follows: DTGVSQNPRHKITKRGQNVTFRCDPISEHNRLYWYRQTLGQGPEFLTYFQNEAQLEKSRLLSDRFSAERPKGSFSTLEIQRTEQGDSAMYLCASIVAGGSTDTQYFGPGTRLTVL.